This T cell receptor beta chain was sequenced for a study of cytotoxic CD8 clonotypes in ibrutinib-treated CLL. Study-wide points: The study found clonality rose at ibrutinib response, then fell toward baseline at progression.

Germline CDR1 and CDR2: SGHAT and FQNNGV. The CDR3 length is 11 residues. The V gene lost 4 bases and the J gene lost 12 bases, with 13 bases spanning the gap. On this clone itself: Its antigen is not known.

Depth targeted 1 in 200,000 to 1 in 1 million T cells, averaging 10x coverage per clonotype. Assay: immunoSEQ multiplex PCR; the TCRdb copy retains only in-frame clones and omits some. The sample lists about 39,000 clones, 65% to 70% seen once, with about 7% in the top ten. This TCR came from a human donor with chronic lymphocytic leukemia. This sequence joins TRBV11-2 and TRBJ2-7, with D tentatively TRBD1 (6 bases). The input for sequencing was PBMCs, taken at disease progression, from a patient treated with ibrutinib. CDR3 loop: CASSSGTLLYF. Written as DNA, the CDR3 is TGTGCCAGCAGCTCCGGGACACTATTGTACTTC.